The source of this T cell receptor (beta chain) is a study of blood T cell repertoires in COVID-19. Across the whole study: There were acute and convalescent COVID-19 samples, and they came from the United States, Italy and Spain. PBMCs, B-cell-depleted T cells, or T cells provided the cDNA or gDNA that made up the material.

Source study methods: It was from reference gene primer amplification that nucleated cell counts were estimated. Repertoires were generated with immunoSEQ multiplex PCR, while TCRdb's copy carries only in-frame clones and drops some. D and trimming come from the DNA, and the V and J calls and clone size come from that table. The sample lists 110,000 to 150,000 clones, 84% seen once, with 9.5% to 13% in the top ten. The source of this sequence is a man aged 55-75 years with active or convalescent COVID-19. The material sequenced was peripheral blood.

CDR3 bases: TGTGCCAGCAGTCAATTGGCCAGGGGGCAAGAGACCCAGTACTTC. As protein: CASSQLARGQETQYF. The chain is built from TRBV6-5 and TRBJ2-5, with 7 bases fitting TRBD1. V gave up 5 bases and J gave up 2 bases; unmatched junction bases: 8. The CDR3 spans 15 residues. Germline CDR1 MNHEY, CDR2 SVGAGI.